This paragraph reports one TCR beta chain. This sample stems from a study of naive and memory T cell subsets. V dropped 3 bases and J dropped 3 bases, with 9 bases sitting between them. The CDR3 runs to 14 residues. In germline, CDR1 is SGHTA, CDR2 FQGNSA. Two oligonucleotides, mixed equimolar, formed the beta constant-region primer covering TRBC1 and TRBC2. One entry per CDR3 protein results from TCRdb running MiXCR on the UMI-ligation and nested PCR reads. Counted here are about 80,000 distinct CDR3 sequences, around 13% occurring once; the ten biggest clones make up 0.9% to 1%. The sequence was obtained from a human donor in good health. This chain connects TRBV7-2 to TRBJ2-1; D call uncertain. The sequenced material came from central memory CD4+ T cells from blood. CDR3 nucleotides: TGTGCCAGCAGCTTTGACAACTACTACAATGAGCAGTTCTTC. This translates into CASSFDNYYNEQFF.